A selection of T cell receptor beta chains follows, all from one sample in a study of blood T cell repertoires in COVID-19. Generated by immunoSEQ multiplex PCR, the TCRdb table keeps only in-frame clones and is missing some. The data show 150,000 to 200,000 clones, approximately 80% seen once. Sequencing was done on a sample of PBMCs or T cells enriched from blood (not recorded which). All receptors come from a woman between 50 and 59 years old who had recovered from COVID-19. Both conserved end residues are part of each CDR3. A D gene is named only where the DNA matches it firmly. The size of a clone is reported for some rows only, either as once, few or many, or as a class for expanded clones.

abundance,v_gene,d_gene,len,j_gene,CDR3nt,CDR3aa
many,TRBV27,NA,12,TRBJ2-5,TGTGCCAGCAGCCATCCCCAAGAGACCCAGTACTTC,CASSHPQETQYF
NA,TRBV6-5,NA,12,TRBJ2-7,TGTGCCAGCAGGCGCCGGAGTGGCGAGCAGTACTTC,CASRRRSGEQYF
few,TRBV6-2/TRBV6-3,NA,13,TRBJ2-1,TGTGCCAGCAGTTATGACACCTACAATGAGCAGTTCTTC,CASSYDTYNEQFF
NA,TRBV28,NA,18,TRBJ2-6,TGTGCCAGCAGTCCTACTGGACAGCTGGTCTCTGGGGCCAACGTCCTGACTTTC,CASSPTGQLVSGANVLTF
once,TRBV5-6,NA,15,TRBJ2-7,TGTGCCAGCAGCCTGCGGGCCGACCTCGGCTACGAGCAGTACTTC,CASSLRADLGYEQYF
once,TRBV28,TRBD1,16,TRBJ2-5,TGTGCCAGCAGCCCCATCCTTTGGGACAGCCAAGAGACCCAGTACTTC,CASSPILWDSQETQYF
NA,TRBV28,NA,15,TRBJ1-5,TGTGCCAGCAGTTTTCCGGGCTGGGAGACTCAGCCCCAGCATTTT,CASSFPGWETQPQHF
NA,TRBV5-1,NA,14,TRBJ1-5,TGCGCCAGCAGCTTGGGACAGGCCGGGCAGCCCCAGCATTTT,CASSLGQAGQPQHF
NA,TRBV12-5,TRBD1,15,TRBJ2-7,TGTGCTAGTGGTCTACTTAGGGGACAGGCCTACGAGCAGTACTTC,CASGLLRGQAYEQYF
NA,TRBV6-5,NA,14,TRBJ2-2,TGTGCCAGCAGCTGGACTTATAACACCGGGGAGCTGTTTTTT,CASSWTYNTGELFF
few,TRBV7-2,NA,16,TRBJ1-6,TGTGCCAGCAGCTTACGTGTTACAGGGTGGAATTCACCCCTCCACTTT,CASSLRVTGWNSPLHF
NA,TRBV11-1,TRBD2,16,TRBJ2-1,TGTGCCAGCAGCTTAGAGGTTGGGACTAGGGGTCGGGAGCAGTTCTTC,CASSLEVGTRGREQFF
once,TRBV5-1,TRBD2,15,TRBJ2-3,TGCGCCAGCAGCTCGGGACTAGCGGCCACAGATACGCAGTATTTT,CASSSGLAATDTQYF
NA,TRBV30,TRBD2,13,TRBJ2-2,TGTGCCTGGGAGGGACTAGCGGGAGGGGAGCTGTTTTTT,CAWEGLAGGELFF
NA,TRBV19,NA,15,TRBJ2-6,TGTGCCTCCATGGGGGCGGGAGCTGGGGCCAACGTCCTGACTTTC,CASMGAGAGANVLTF
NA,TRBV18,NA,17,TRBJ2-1,TGTGCCAGCTCCTCGGCGAGCGGTCACCTCGCCAACAATGAGCAGTTCTTC,CASSSASGHLANNEQFF
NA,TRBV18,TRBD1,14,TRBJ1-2,TGTGCCAGCTCACCTAACAGGGGCCCCTATGGCTACACCTTC,CASSPNRGPYGYTF
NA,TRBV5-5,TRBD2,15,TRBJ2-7,TGTGCCAGCAGCTTAAGGACTAGCGGGGCCTACGAGCAGTACTTC,CASSLRTSGAYEQYF
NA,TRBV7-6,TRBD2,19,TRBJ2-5,TGTGCCAGCAGTCAAGAATCGGGCTATAGCGGGGGGTACCAAGAGACCCAGTACTTC,CASSQESGYSGGYQETQYF
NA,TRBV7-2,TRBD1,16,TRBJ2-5,TGTGCCAGCAACCAAAGGACAGGGCGATTAGGAGAGACCCAGTACTTC,CASNQRTGRLGETQYF
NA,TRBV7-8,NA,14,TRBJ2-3,TGTGCCAGCAGCAGACGGGGGGCAGTAGATACGCAGTATTTT,CASSRRGAVDTQYF
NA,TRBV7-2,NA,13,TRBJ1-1,TGTGCCAGCAGCTTAGTACGGGGTGCGGAAGCTTTCTTT,CASSLVRGAEAFF
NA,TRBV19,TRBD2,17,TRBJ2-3,TGTGCCAGTAGGACTTCTAGCGGGACTAGCGGGAGAGATACGCAGTATTTT,CASRTSSGTSGRDTQYF
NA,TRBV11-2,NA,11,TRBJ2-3,TGTGCCAGCAGTTTTCTTGATACGCAGTATTTT,CASSFLDTQYF
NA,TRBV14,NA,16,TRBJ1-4,TGTGCCAGCAGCCAAGGAAGCGGGGCGCTGGCCGAAAAACTGTTTTTT,CASSQGSGALAEKLFF
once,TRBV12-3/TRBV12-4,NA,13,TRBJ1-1,TGTGCCAGCAGTTGGTGGGGAGGCACTGAAGCTTTCTTT,CASSWWGGTEAFF
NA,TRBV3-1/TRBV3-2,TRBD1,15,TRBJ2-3,TGTGCCAGCAGCCAATTACAGGGGGGCACAGATACGCAGTATTTT,CASSQLQGGTDTQYF
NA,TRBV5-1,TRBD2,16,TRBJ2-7,TGCGCCAGCAGCTCGGATATAGCGGGTCTATCCTACGAGCAGTACTTC,CASSSDIAGLSYEQYF
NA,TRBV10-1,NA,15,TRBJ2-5,TGCGCCAGCAGTGAGTCGGCTTCAGGACAAGAGACCCAGTACTTC,CASSESASGQETQYF
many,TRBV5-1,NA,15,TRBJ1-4,TGCGCCAGCAGCTTGACAGGTGCAACTAATGAAAAACTGTTTTTT,CASSLTGATNEKLFF